The rows below give T cell receptor beta chains drawn from one sample of a study of blood T cell repertoires in COVID-19. The assay was immunoSEQ multiplex PCR, and TCRdb's table has in-frame clones only and misses some. The table shows about 140,000 clones, with more than 75% occurring only once. The source material was PBMCs or T cells enriched from blood (not recorded which). Receptors originate from a man aged 60 to 75 who had recovered from COVID-19. Both conserved end residues are part of each CDR3. D genes are given only for firm matches. Only part of the rows carry a size: once, few, many, or a class if the clone is expanded.

j_call clone_size v_call d_call cdr3_nt cdr3_aa
TRBJ2-7 NA TRBV18 NA TGTGCCAGCTCACCAGCAGGGATGGGCTACGAGCAGTACTTC CASSPAGMGYEQYF
TRBJ2-7 NA TRBV28 NA TGTGCCAGCAGCCCCACAGGTCCGGGAGTCGAGCAGTACTTC CASSPTGPGVEQYF
TRBJ2-5 NA TRBV7-2 TRBD2 TGTGCCAGCAGCTTATCGGTTCTAGCGGGGCAAGAGACCCAGTACTTC CASSLSVLAGQETQYF
TRBJ1-2 few TRBV5-6 TRBD1 TGTGCCAGCAGCTCGGGACAGGTGTATGGCTACACCTTC CASSSGQVYGYTF
TRBJ2-1 NA TRBV19 TRBD2 TGTGCCAGTAGTACCGGGACTAGGAGTTCAAATGAGCAGTTCTTC CASSTGTRSSNEQFF
TRBJ2-2 NA TRBV19 NA TGTGCCAGTAGTGCGAGAGTACTATACAATAACACCGGGGAGCTGTTTTTT CASSARVLYNNTGELFF
TRBJ1-5 NA TRBV2 NA TGTGCCAGCAGCGCGGTGGGAGGCAATCAGCCCCAGCATTTT CASSAVGGNQPQHF
TRBJ2-1 NA TRBV3-1/TRBV3-2 TRBD2 TGTGCCAGCAGCCCCCAGCCAGGGAGGGCCTCCTACAATGAGCAGTTCTTC CASSPQPGRASYNEQFF
TRBJ1-2 NA TRBV5-5 TRBD1 TGTGCCAGCAGCTGGGGACAGGGAAGAAACTATGGCTACACCTTC CASSWGQGRNYGYTF
TRBJ1-1 NA TRBV14 NA TGTGCCAGCAGCCAAGAGGTTGGGCGGGCTGAAGCTTTCTTT CASSQEVGRAEAFF
TRBJ2-7 NA TRBV5-1 NA TGCGCCAGCAGGATGACCGGGACTTCCTACGAGCAGTACTTC CASRMTGTSYEQYF
TRBJ1-2 NA TRBV9 TRBD1 TGTGCCAGCAGCAAACCGACAGGGACGAAGGGCTACACCTTC CASSKPTGTKGYTF
TRBJ1-6 NA TRBV7-9 NA TGTGCCAGCAGCTTCGATAATTCACCCCTCCACTTT CASSFDNSPLHF
TRBJ1-1 NA TRBV29-1 TRBD1 TGCAGCGTTGAAGGGACAGGGTTTTTAGGCACTGAAGCTTTCTTT CSVEGTGFLGTEAFF
TRBJ1-2 NA TRBV7-9 NA TGTGCCAGCAGCCAACGGCGGGGTGACTATGGCTACACCTTC CASSQRRGDYGYTF
TRBJ1-4 NA TRBV11-2 NA TGTGCCAGCAGCCTTACAGGGTCGGGTGAAAAACTGTTTTTT CASSLTGSGEKLFF
TRBJ1-2 NA TRBV5-6 NA TGTGCCAGCAGCTTGGCGGGGAATAACTATGGCTACACCTTC CASSLAGNNYGYTF
TRBJ2-5 NA TRBV11-3 NA TGTGCCAGCAGCTTAAAATCGAGAGACAGAGGAGAGACCCAGTACTTC CASSLKSRDRGETQYF
TRBJ2-2 once TRBV20-1 TRBD1 TGCAGTGCTAGTACCCCCCAGGGGGCCTTCGACGGGGAGCTGTTTTTT CSASTPQGAFDGELFF
TRBJ1-5 NA TRBV2 TRBD1 TGTGCCAGCAGTGTATGGAGGGGGCAAGGTCAGCCCCAGCATTTT CASSVWRGQGQPQHF
TRBJ1-2 NA TRBV12-3/TRBV12-4 NA TGTGCCAGCAGCTTGGGCGTTCTCTATGGCTACACCTTC CASSLGVLYGYTF
TRBJ1-1 few TRBV19 NA TGTGCCAGTAGTATTGACGGGGTATCTGAAGCTTTCTTT CASSIDGVSEAFF
TRBJ1-5 NA TRBV19 NA TGTGCCAGTAGTCCCCGACAGAATCAGCCCCAGCATTTT CASSPRQNQPQHF
TRBJ1-2 NA TRBV2 NA TGTGCCAGCCTGGGGAGCCCTAACTATGGCTACACCTTC CASLGSPNYGYTF
TRBJ2-1 once TRBV7-3 TRBD2 TGTGCCAGCAGCCCCCAGGCGGGAGGATACAATGAGCAGTTCTTC CASSPQAGGYNEQFF
TRBJ2-1 NA TRBV5-1 TRBD1 TGCGCCAGCAGCTTGGGACAGGGGGGGAATGAGCAGTTCTTC CASSLGQGGNEQFF
TRBJ2-3 NA TRBV5-4 TRBD1 TGTGCCAGCAGCTCCACCGGGACAGGAGCAGGGGATACGCAGTATTTT CASSSTGTGAGDTQYF
TRBJ2-3 NA TRBV9 NA TGTGCCAGCAGCATAGCCAGTTTTACAGATACGCAGTATTTT CASSIASFTDTQYF
TRBJ2-1 NA TRBV5-1 TRBD1 TGCGCCAGCAGCTTGAGGGGTGGGACAGGGAGTAGGGATGAGCAGTTCTTC CASSLRGGTGSRDEQFF
TRBJ2-3 NA TRBV28 TRBD1 TGTGCCAGCAGGAGGACAGGACGAGATACGCAGTATTTT CASRRTGRDTQYF
TRBJ2-1 NA TRBV6-1 NA TGTGCCAGCAGTGAAGGGGGAGGGCTAGCGGTAAAAAAGGGGGTCAATGAGCAGTTCTTC CASSEGGGLAVKKGVNEQFF
TRBJ2-2 NA TRBV5-1 TRBD2 TGCGCCAGCAGCGGTCTCCTAGCGGGGAACACCGGGGAGCTGTTTTTT CASSGLLAGNTGELFF
TRBJ2-7 NA TRBV5-1 TRBD2 TGCGCCAGCAGCTTGGCCGGCGGGAGGGTTACGCCCCACTACGAGCAGTACTTC CASSLAGGRVTPHYEQYF
TRBJ2-1 NA TRBV11-1 TRBD2 TGTGCCAGCAGTTGGTCTAGCGGGAGCCATGAGCAGTTCTTC CASSWSSGSHEQFF
TRBJ2-1 NA TRBV18 TRBD2 TGTGCCAGCGCCGCCGGGGGGAACAATGAGCAGTTCTTC CASAAGGNNEQFF
TRBJ2-7 few TRBV27 TRBD2 TGTGCCAGCAGGGGACTAGCGGGAGTTAACTCCTACGAGCAGTACTTC CASRGLAGVNSYEQYF
TRBJ1-1 NA TRBV7-9 NA TGTGCCAGCAGCCGACAACCTTTCGACAATGAAGCTTTCTTT CASSRQPFDNEAFF
TRBJ1-4 once TRBV4-2 NA TGTGCCAGCAGCCAAGATGGCAGGGTTAATGAAAAACTGTTTTTT CASSQDGRVNEKLFF
TRBJ2-6 NA TRBV5-1 TRBD2 TGCGCCAGCAACCCGGGACTAGCGGGGCGGTTAGAGGCCAACGTCCTGACTTTC CASNPGLAGRLEANVLTF
TRBJ2-3 NA TRBV5-1 TRBD1 TGCGCCAGCAGCTTTTGGACAGGGGGCACAGATACGCAGTATTTT CASSFWTGGTDTQYF
TRBJ2-1 NA TRBV7-3 NA TGTGCCAGCAGCTTAGTTTTGGGCACAGAGTTTCAGTTCTTC CASSLVLGTEFQFF
TRBJ1-1 NA TRBV7-9 NA TGTGCCAGCAGCTTACCGACAGTTCGGAACACTGAAGCTTTCTTT CASSLPTVRNTEAFF
TRBJ2-3 NA TRBV6-5 NA TGTGCCAGCGCGGTGGTGTCGAGCACAGATACGCAGTATTTT CASAVVSSTDTQYF
TRBJ2-2 NA TRBV18 TRBD2 TGTGCCAGCTCACCTGCAACGGGAGGGGTCGGGGAGCTGTTTTTT CASSPATGGVGELFF
TRBJ2-1 NA TRBV18 NA TGTGCCAGCTCAACCAGGGTGGACAATGAGCAGTTCTTC CASSTRVDNEQFF
TRBJ1-2 NA TRBV5-1 TRBD1 TGCGCCAGCAGCTTGGAGAACGACAGGGACTCAGGTGGCTACACCTTC CASSLENDRDSGGYTF
TRBJ2-7 few TRBV5-1 TRBD1 TGCGCCAGCAGCCCAGCCGGGACAGGGGGTAGCGAGCAGTACTTC CASSPAGTGGSEQYF
TRBJ2-7 once TRBV5-1 NA TGCGCCAGCAGCTTGGCGGCAGGGGCTTACGAGCAGTACTTC CASSLAAGAYEQYF
TRBJ2-5 once TRBV28 NA TGTGCCAGCCAAGCGACGGGGTGGGAGACCCAGTACTTC CASQATGWETQYF
TRBJ2-4 once TRBV28 TRBD2 TGTGCCAGCCGTCGGCTGGGAGGGCAGCTAGCCAAAAACATTCAGTACTTC CASRRLGGQLAKNIQYF
TRBJ1-5 NA TRBV9 NA TGTGCCAGCAGCGTGGGGCCAGGAGATCAGCCCCAGCATTTT CASSVGPGDQPQHF
TRBJ2-3 NA TRBV10-1 TRBD2 TGCGCCAGCAGTGAATCCGGGAGGGCAGATACGCAGTATTTT CASSESGRADTQYF
TRBJ1-5 NA TRBV6-5 NA TGTGCCAGTTCCGGTGTGTTACAGCCCCAGCATTTT CASSGVLQPQHF
TRBJ2-2 once TRBV4-1 NA TGCGCCAGCAGCCAAGTAGGGCGGGAAGGCGGGGAGCTGTTTTTT CASSQVGREGGELFF
TRBJ2-3 once TRBV7-6 TRBD2 TGTGCCAGCAGCTTAGGTACAGGGCGGGGGGCAAGCACAGATACGCAGTATTTT CASSLGTGRGASTDTQYF
TRBJ1-3 NA TRBV3-1/TRBV3-2 NA TGTGCCAGCAGCCCCCGACAGGATGACACCATATATTTT CASSPRQDDTIYF
TRBJ2-7 NA TRBV5-4 TRBD2 TGTGCCAGCAGCCGCACCGCTGCGGGAGAAATCGAGCAGTACTTC CASSRTAAGEIEQYF
TRBJ2-7 NA TRBV2 NA TGTGCCAGCAGGGAAGTCGAGACACTCTCCTACGAGCAGTACTTC CASREVETLSYEQYF
TRBJ2-3 once TRBV5-1 TRBD2 TGCGCCAGCACGGGTAGCGGGACAGATACGCAGTATTTT CASTGSGTDTQYF
TRBJ2-2 NA TRBV27 TRBD1 TGTGCCAGCAGTTCGACAGGGGGAGGCACCGGGGAGCTGTTTTTT CASSSTGGGTGELFF